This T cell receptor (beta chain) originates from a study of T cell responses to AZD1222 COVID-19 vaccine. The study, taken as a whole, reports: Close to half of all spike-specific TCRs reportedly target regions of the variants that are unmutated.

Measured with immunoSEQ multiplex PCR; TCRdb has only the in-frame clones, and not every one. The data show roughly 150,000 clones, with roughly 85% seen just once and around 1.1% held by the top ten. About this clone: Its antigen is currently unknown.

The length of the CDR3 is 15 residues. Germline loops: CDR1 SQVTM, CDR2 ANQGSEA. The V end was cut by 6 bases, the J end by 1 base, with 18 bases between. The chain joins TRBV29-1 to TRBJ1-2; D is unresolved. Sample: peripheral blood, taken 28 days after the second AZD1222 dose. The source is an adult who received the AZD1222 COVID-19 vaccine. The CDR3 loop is CSVAAGQRLNYGYTF. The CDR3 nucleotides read TGCAGCGTGGCCGCGGGCCAGCGCCTTAACTATGGCTACACCTTC.